The 16 T cell receptor beta chains presented below share a single source sample, sequenced in a study of blood T cells in healthy people across ages. A second PCR, run for roughly 6 to 11 cycles, used a sample-barcoded 5' primer plus a J-beta primer mix. TCRdb ran MiXCR on the 5' RACE reads and lists one entry per CDR3 protein. The sample includes about 700,000 distinct CDR3 sequences, around 32% of them seen just once. Material: blood. These receptors were collected from a woman older than 75 in good health.

This clonotype was recorded at least ten times. The gene calls are TRBV20-1 and TRBJ2-1; D is perhaps TRBD2 (5 bases). V lost 6 bases and J lost 6, with 18 bases in between. There are 14 residues in the CDR3. Germline V CDR1 and CDR2: DFQATT, SNEGSKA (reference sequence). For the CDR3, the DNA is TGCAGTGCGGGGAGAGGCGGACGCCTCAATGAGCAGTTCTTC. Translation gives CSAGRGGRLNEQFF.

The chain employs TRBV27 and TRBJ2-3; 7 bases map to TRBD1. The germline V gene has CDR1 MNHEY and CDR2 SMNVEV (reference sequence). J was trimmed by 5 bases and V by 0 bases; bases with no gene match: 2. The CDR3 loop spans 14 amino acids. CDR3 nucleotide sequence: TGTGCCAGCAGTTTATCACAGGGGCTAGATACGCAGTATTTT. It encodes CASSLSQGLDTQYF.

This clonotype appeared many times. Here the CDR3 DNA reads TGCAGCGTTCTTGTAACAAGCGCGGGGAGAGGTAAACTGTTTTTT. Translated, it gives CSVLVTSAGRGKLFF. The chain employs TRBV29-1 and TRBJ1-4; D gene unclear. The CDR3 extends over 15 amino acids. V was shortened by 5 bases and J by 11 bases, with 24 bases between the two germline ends. The V gene's germline CDR1 is SQVTM and CDR2 ANQGSEA.

The sample holds many counts of this clonotype. This chain links TRBV30 with TRBJ1-2; D not resolved. The CDR3 length is 16 residues. Trimming took off 0 bases at V and 5 bases at J, with 19 bases between the two ends. CDR1 and CDR2 (germline): GTSNPN, SVGIG (reference sequence). The DNA of the CDR3 is TGTGCCTGGAGTGTAGGGCCTCCGGTGACGGCATATGGCTACACCTTC. This codes for CAWSVGPPVTAYGYTF.

This clonotype came up many times. V usage is TRBV6-1 and J usage is TRBJ1-2; no definite D call. This CDR3 is built from 14 residues. The germline V gene has CDR1 MNHNS and CDR2 SASEGT. The germline V and J ends were trimmed by 6 bases and 4 bases, with 15 bases remaining between them. The CDR3 region is CASSPVREIYGYTF. As DNA, the CDR3 is TGTGCCAGCAGCCCGGTGAGGGAAATCTATGGCTACACCTTC.

With respect to this clonotype: A clone one base away is much larger, so this may be a read error. The V gene is TRBV20-1, the J gene TRBJ2-7, with TRBD2 matching over 8 bases. This CDR3 contains 16 residues. After removal of 2 bases from V and 2 bases from J, the junction contained 11 bases not matched to a gene. The germline V gene encodes CDR1 DFQATT and CDR2 SNEGSKA (reference sequence). Here the CDR3 reads CSARFRRAGVTYEQYF. In nucleotides, the CDR3 is TGCAGTGCTAGATTTAGACGAGCGGGGGTGACCTACGAGCAGTACTTC.

This clonotype was recorded a few times. The chain carries TRBV6-2 or TRBV6-3 and TRBJ2-1; 7 bases are a match to TRBD1. V lost 2 bases to trimming and J lost 7 bases; unmatched junction nucleotides: 14. CDR1 and CDR2 (germline): MNHEY, SVGEGT. The CDR3 loop spans 17 amino acids. The CDR3 DNA is TGTGCCAGCAGTTACGATGGGCGGCGACAGGGTTGGAATGAGCAGTTCTTC. Protein product: CASSYDGRRQGWNEQFF.

V and J are TRBV12-3 or TRBV12-4 and TRBJ1-6; no definite D call. With 2 bases removed from V and 10 bases from J, the gap between germline ends came to 9 bases. The CDR3 sequence is 13 residues long. CDR3 coding DNA: TGTGCCAGCAGTTTATTAACAAAATCACCCCTCCACTTT. This encodes CASSLLTKSPLHF.

Details on this clonotype: One base away lies a much larger clone, so this may be a sequencing read error. The genes are TRBV6-1 and TRBJ2-7; 9 bases map to TRBD2. CDR1 and CDR2 (germline): MNHNS, SASEGT. The CDR3 length is 14 residues. This CDR3 reads CVSSPTGLAKEQYF. CDR3 nucleotides: TGTGTCAGCAGCCCTACCGGACTAGCGAAAGAGCAGTACTTC.

This clonotype was picked up many times. CDR3 amino acids: CSATGGLNTEAFF. In DNA form, the CDR3 reads TGCAGCGCAACGGGGGGCCTGAACACTGAAGCTTTCTTT. The chain recombines TRBV29-1 with TRBJ1-1, with D tentatively TRBD1 (6 bases). The V end lost 7 bases, the J end lost 0 bases, and 12 bases lay between the germline ends. This CDR3 is built from 13 residues. Germline CDR1 reads SQVTM; CDR2 reads ANQGSEA. Variable domain in full (rest from reference TRBV29-1 and TRBJ1-1): SAVISQKPSRDICQRGTSLTIQCQVDSQVTMMFWYRQQPGQSLTLIATANQGSEATYESGFVIDKFPISRPNLTFSTLTVSNMSPEDSSIYLCSATGGLNTEAFFGQGTRLTVV.

Only a few counts were recorded for this clonotype. The chain links TRBV7-2 to TRBJ2-3; D might be TRBD1 or TRBD2, each matching 5 bases. The CDR3 consists of 16 residues. CDR1 is SGHTA and CDR2 is FQGNSA in the germline V gene. V gave up 3 bases and J gave up 2 bases, with 15 bases separating them. CDR3 protein: CASSLSTSGLTDTQYF. CDR3 DNA: TGTGCCAGCAGCTTGTCGACATCGGGGCTCACAGATACGCAGTATTTT.

Notes on this clonotype: A read error may account for a junction end that differs from germline. The chain joins TRBV11-2 to TRBJ1-2; no clear D. CDR3 length: 12 amino acids. The germline V gene encodes CDR1 SGHAT and CDR2 FQNNGV. CDR3 coding DNA: TGTGCCAGCAGCGCAGACCACTATGGCCACACCTTC. Residues: CASSADHYGHTF.

This clonotype was seen ten or more times. The chain uses TRBV7-6 and TRBJ2-1; a weak D match, TRBD1 (7 bases). Trimming removed 6 bases at V and 2 bases at J, with 14 bases between. This CDR3 is built from 15 residues. CDR1 and CDR2 (germline): SGHVS, FNYEAQ. Here the CDR3 reads CASRRGGGPYNEQFF. The CDR3 DNA reads TGTGCCAGCAGGAGAGGAGGGGGCCCCTACAATGAGCAGTTCTTC.

On this clonotype: This may be a read error, as it is one base from a much larger clone. The CDR3 nucleotides read TGCAGTGCTAAAGCCCCTGGAGCGGGGGGATCCTACAATGAGCAGTACTTC. It encodes CSAKAPGAGGSYNEQYF. The chain combines TRBV20-1 with TRBJ2-1, with 9 bases fitting TRBD2. The J call may not be correct, given that the DNA end is closer to TRBJ2-7. CDR3 length: 17 residues. CDR1 and CDR2 (germline): DFQATT, SNEGSKA (reference sequence).

This clonotype appeared many times. This chain joins TRBV12-3 or TRBV12-4 and TRBJ2-7, with D unresolved. V was shortened by 7 bases and J by 0 bases, with 13 bases between the two germline ends. The CDR3 totals 14 residues. In DNA form, the CDR3 reads TGTGCCAGCACCCCGACCGGAAACTCCTACGAGCAGTACTTC. Translated, it gives CASTPTGNSYEQYF.

Ten or more counts support this clonotype. The J gene is TRBJ2-3, the V gene TRBV12-3 or TRBV12-4; tentatively, D is TRBD1 or TRBD2 (7 bases each). V was clipped by 1 base and J by 7 bases, with 18 bases between them. The CDR3 loop spans 16 amino acids. CDR3 nucleotide sequence: TGTGCCAGCAGTTTAGGATCAGGGGGGGGCCTCAATACGCAGTATTTT. Amino acids: CASSLGSGGGLNTQYF.